This T cell receptor beta chain was recorded in a study of cytomegalovirus exposure and HLA in healthy donors. General study points: Within the data, a cluster of highly shared sequence variants was likely a sequencing artifact. In a later analysis, donors in an Asian-associated ancestry cluster reportedly had fewer N-insertions in productive TCRs than the cohort mean. Within a later analysis, the majority of CMV-associated TCR beta chains appeared HLA-restricted.

Germline V gives CDR1 SGDLS, CDR2 YYNGEE. Trimming removed 0 bases from V and 2 bases from J; junction bases left unmatched: 3. CDR3 length: 15 amino acids. As regards this clone: What it recognizes is unknown.

Primers: 60 Vbeta forward and 13 Jbeta reverse. The repertoire was sequenced with immunoSEQ multiplex PCR; TCRdb's copy has only in-frame clones and lacks some. The sample has about 40,000 clones, about 70% seen once. The genes are TRBV9 and TRBJ2-5; 8 bases are a match to TRBD1. This receptor was identified in a man in his forties in good health and CMV-seronegative. Sequenced sample: PBMCs. CDR3 bases: TGTGCCAGCAGCGTAGGGACAGGGCTTCAAGAGACCCAGTACTTC. Its translation is CASSVGTGLQETQYF.